Below are 15 T cell receptor beta chains sequenced from a single sample in a study of CD8+CD57+ T cells in acquired aplastic anemia. TCR beta VDJ and CDR3 profiles were obtained from a genomic DNA template. TCRdb re-called the reads through MiXCR, storing one row per CDR3 protein. The profile shows around 210,000 distinct CDR3 sequences, 60% to 80% of them singletons. Sequenced patients had shown CD8+CD57+ cell expansion by flow cytometry. Input material: sorted CD4+, CD8+, or CD8+CD57+ T cells (not recorded which) from PBMCs. All receptors derive from a human donor with aplastic anemia.

The chain links TRBV7-4 to TRBJ2-7, with 8 positions matching TRBD2. Looked up from germline, CDR1 is SGHVT and CDR2 is SQSDAQ. CDR3 size: 14 residues. V lost 1 base and J lost 6; bases outside the gene matches: 5. DNA for the CDR3: TGTGCCAGCAGCTTAGTTAACGGGAGGGGCGAGCAGTACTTC. Protein sequence: CASSLVNGRGEQYF.

With respect to this clonotype: The conserved phenylalanine or tryptophan normally closing the CDR3 is absent here, so this likely arose from a read error. This chain joins TRBV2 and TRBJ1-6, with D possibly being TRBD1 (5 bases). The CDR3 is made up of 13 amino acids. V dropped 5 bases and J dropped 14 bases, with 16 bases sitting between them. CDR1 and CDR2 (germline): SNHLY, FYNNEI. The CDR3 DNA sequence: TGTGCCAGCAGTTTGGGGCCCCTCCCCACCCTCCACATT. Translation: CASSLGPLPTLHI.

J is TRBJ2-3 and V is TRBV10-2; D may be TRBD2 (6 bases). Germline values: CDR1 WSHSY, CDR2 SAAADI. The length of the CDR3 is 12 residues. V was trimmed by 8 bases and J by 6 bases, leaving 12 bases between them. In nucleotides, the CDR3 is TGCGCCAGCTACGCGGGGCGTGATACGCAGTATTTT. This translates into CASYAGRDTQYF.

The V call is TRBV7-2, the J call TRBJ2-7, with 10 bases aligning to TRBD2. V gave up 2 bases and J gave up 6 bases; unmatched junction bases: 7. Germline V gene sequence: CDR1 SGHTA, CDR2 FQGNSA. The CDR3 covers 15 residues. The CDR3 region has the DNA TGTGCCAGCAGCTTACTAAGCGGGGGGGCGCGCGAGCAGTACTTC. Its translation is CASSLLSGGAREQYF.

The table lists this clonotype with many counts. The chain joins TRBV6-1 to TRBJ1-3; 9 nucleotides line up with TRBD1. V dropped 5 bases and J dropped 5; count of bases not matched to a gene: 4. The length of the CDR3 is 14 residues. From germline, CDR1 is MNHNS and CDR2 SASEGT. CDR3 nucleotide sequence: TGTGCCAGCAGTCCTGGGACAGGGAGAAACACCATATATTTT. Residues: CASSPGTGRNTIYF.

CDR3 loop: CSVATGWNTEAFF. CDR3 nucleotide sequence: TGCAGCGTAGCTACAGGGTGGAACACTGAAGCTTTCTTT. This sequence joins TRBV29-1 and TRBJ1-1, with D perhaps matching TRBD1 (6 bases). Germline V gene sequence: CDR1 SQVTM, CDR2 ANQGSEA. CDR3 length: 13 amino acids. The V and J ends lost 6 bases and 1 base respectively, with 12 bases between them.

The CDR3: CAISDRGGAGSYNEQFF. CDR3 sequence (DNA): TGTGCCATCAGTGATCGCGGGGGGGCGGGCTCCTACAATGAGCAGTTCTTC. The chain carries TRBV10-3 and TRBJ2-1; 9 bases are shared with TRBD2. J gave up 0 bases and V 3 bases, and 6 bases lay outside the gene matches. Germline V gene data show CDR1 as ENHRY and CDR2 as SYGVKD. The CDR3 has 17 residues.

As for this clonotype: A read error may be the cause here, since a much bigger clone is one base away. The chain joins TRBV11-2 to TRBJ1-1; 9 bases agree with TRBD1. After removal of 1 base from V and 10 bases from J, the junction contained 13 bases not matched to a gene. The germline V gene encodes CDR1 SGHAT and CDR2 FQNNGV. The CDR3 runs 16 residues. The CDR3 sequence: CASSLVQGAEKPAAFF. The CDR3 DNA is TGTGCCAGCAGCTTAGTACAGGGGGCGGAAAAGCCTGCAGCTTTCTTT.

In regard to this clonotype: The junction shows a germline mismatch at one end, possibly a read error. The chain combines TRBV7-2 with TRBJ2-7, with TRBD2 as a possible D gene (6 bases). CDR3 length: 11 residues. Germline CDR1 and CDR2: SGHTA and FQGNSA. The DNA of the CDR3 is TGTGCCAGCAGTACCCACCGGGACTGGATCTTC. Its protein is CASSTHRDWIF.

The V and J genes are TRBV2 and TRBJ2-5, with D unclear. The CDR3 is 11 residues long. The V gene's germline CDR1 is SNHLY and CDR2 FYNNEI. The ends were cut back, 7 bases at V and 0 bases at J, with 3 bases in the middle. The CDR3 DNA reads as TGTGCCAGCAAGTACCAAGAGACCCAGTACTTC. This sequence encodes CASKYQETQYF.

V and J are TRBV7-3 and TRBJ2-2; the D is unclear. Germline V gene data show CDR1 as SGHTA and CDR2 as FQGTGA. The CDR3 spans 14 residues. Trimming cost V 6 bases and J 7 bases, with 15 bases left between them. This CDR3 reads CASSKEAVDGELFF. The CDR3 nucleotides read TGTGCCAGCAGTAAGGAAGCTGTAGACGGGGAGCTGTTTTTT.

The chain uses TRBV7-8 and TRBJ1-1; the D is unclear. Germline lookup yields CDR1 SGHVS and CDR2 FQNEAQ. The length of the CDR3 is 13 residues. The ends were cut back, 5 bases at V and 2 bases at J, with 9 bases in the middle. The CDR3 is CASSKWRNTEAFF. Here the CDR3 DNA reads TGTGCCAGCAGCAAATGGAGAAACACTGAAGCTTTCTTT.

V is TRBV25-1 and J is TRBJ2-2, with a possible D match to TRBD1 (6 bases). Germline V lookup: CDR1 MGHDK, CDR2 SYGVNS. Trimming left V 5 bases short and J 1 base short, with 23 bases between. This CDR3 has 19 amino acids. The CDR3 loop is CASSIPQGREGKNTGELFF. DNA of the CDR3: TGTGCCAGCAGTATCCCACAGGGTCGAGAAGGAAAGAACACCGGGGAGCTGTTTTTT.

This clonotype was picked up a small number of times. This chain connects TRBV7-2 to TRBJ2-3; 8 bases are shared with TRBD2. CDR1 and CDR2 (germline): SGHTA, FQGNSA. This CDR3 has 17 amino acids. Unmatched junction bases numbered 10, after V lost 1 base and J lost 4 bases. Here the CDR3 DNA reads TGTGCCAGCAGCTTAGGACCGGGAGGGCCCGTAGCAGATACGCAGTATTTT. Its protein product is CASSLGPGGPVADTQYF.

The rearrangement joins TRBV7-8 to TRBJ1-6; no definite D call. V shed 1 base and J shed 8 bases, with 6 bases lying between them. CDR1 is SGHVS, CDR2 FQNEAQ, per germline. This CDR3 is built from 13 residues. CDR3: CASSLVGDSPLHF. CDR3 nucleotides: TGTGCCAGCAGCTTAGTCGGGGATTCACCCCTCCACTTT.